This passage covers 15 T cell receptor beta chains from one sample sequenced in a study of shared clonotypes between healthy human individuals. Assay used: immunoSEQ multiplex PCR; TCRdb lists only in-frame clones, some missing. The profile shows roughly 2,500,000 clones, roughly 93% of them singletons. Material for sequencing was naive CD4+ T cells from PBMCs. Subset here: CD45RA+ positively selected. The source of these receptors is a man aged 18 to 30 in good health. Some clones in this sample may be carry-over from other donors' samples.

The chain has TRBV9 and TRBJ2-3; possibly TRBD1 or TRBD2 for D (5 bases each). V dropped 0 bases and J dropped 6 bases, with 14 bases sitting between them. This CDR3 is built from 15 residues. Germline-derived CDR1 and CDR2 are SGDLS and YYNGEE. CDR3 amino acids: CASSVVAARGDTQYF. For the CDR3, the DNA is TGTGCCAGCAGCGTAGTGGCCGCACGGGGCGATACGCAGTATTTT.

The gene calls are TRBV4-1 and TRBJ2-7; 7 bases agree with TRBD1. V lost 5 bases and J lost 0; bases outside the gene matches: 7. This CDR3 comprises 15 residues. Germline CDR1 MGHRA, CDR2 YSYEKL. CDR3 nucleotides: TGCGCCAGCAGCGCCCCGACAGGGAGCTCCTACGAGCAGTACTTC. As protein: CASSAPTGSSYEQYF.

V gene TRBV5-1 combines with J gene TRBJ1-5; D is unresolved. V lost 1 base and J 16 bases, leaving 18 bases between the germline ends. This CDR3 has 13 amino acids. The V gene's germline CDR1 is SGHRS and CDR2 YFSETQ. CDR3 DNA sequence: TGCGCCAGCAGCTTGAGACCTGCGGCAGGCTTACATTTT. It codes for CASSLRPAAGLHF.

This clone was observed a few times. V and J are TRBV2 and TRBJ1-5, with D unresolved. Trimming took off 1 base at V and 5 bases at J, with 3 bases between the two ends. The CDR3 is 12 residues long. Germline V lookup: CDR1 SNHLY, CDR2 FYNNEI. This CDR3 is CASSEGDQPQHF. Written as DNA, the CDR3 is TGTGCCAGCAGTGAAGGGGATCAGCCCCAGCATTTT. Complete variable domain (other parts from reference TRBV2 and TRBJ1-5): EPEVTQTPSHQVTQMGQEVILRCVPISNHLYFYWYRQILGQKVEFLVSFYNNEISEKSEIFDDQFSVERPDGSNFTLKIRSTKLEDSAMYFCASSEGDQPQHFGDGTRLSIL.

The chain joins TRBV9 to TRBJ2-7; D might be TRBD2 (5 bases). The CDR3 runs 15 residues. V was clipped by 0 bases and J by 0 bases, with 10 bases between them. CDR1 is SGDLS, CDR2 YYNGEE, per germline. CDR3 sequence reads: CASSVEGGPSYEQYF. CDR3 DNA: TGTGCCAGCAGCGTAGAGGGCGGGCCCTCCTACGAGCAGTACTTC.

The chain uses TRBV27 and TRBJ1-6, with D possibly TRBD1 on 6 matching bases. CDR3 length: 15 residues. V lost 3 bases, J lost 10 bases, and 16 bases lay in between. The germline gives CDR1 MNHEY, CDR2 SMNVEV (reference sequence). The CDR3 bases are TGTGCCAGCAGTTTCGGGCGGGCAGGGGAGTCACCCCTCCACTTT. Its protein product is CASSFGRAGESPLHF.

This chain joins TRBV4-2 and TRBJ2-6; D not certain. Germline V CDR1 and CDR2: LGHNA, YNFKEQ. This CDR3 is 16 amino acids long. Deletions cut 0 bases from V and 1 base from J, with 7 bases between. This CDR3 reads CASSQEVGSGANVLTF. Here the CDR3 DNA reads TGTGCCAGCAGCCAAGAGGTGGGGTCTGGGGCCAACGTCCTGACTTTC.

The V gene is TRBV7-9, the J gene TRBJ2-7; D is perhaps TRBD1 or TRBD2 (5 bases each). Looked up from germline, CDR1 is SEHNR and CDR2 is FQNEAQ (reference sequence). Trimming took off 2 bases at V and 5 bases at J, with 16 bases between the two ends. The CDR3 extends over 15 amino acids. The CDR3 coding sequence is TGTGCCAGCAGCTTAAGCCGATGGGGGTACCACGAGCAGTACTTC. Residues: CASSLSRWGYHEQYF.

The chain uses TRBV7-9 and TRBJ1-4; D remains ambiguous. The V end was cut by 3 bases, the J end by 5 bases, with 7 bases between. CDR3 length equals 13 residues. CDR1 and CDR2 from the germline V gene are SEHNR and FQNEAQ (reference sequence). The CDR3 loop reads CASSFSRNEKLFF. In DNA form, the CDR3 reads TGTGCCAGCAGCTTTAGCAGGAATGAAAAACTGTTTTTT.

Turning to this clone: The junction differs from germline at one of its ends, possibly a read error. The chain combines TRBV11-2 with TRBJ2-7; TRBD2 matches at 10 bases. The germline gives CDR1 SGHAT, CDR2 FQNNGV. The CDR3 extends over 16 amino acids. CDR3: CASSSLWSGRAYERYF. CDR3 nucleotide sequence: TGTGCCAGCAGCAGTCTTTGGAGCGGGAGGGCCTACGAGCGGTACTTC.

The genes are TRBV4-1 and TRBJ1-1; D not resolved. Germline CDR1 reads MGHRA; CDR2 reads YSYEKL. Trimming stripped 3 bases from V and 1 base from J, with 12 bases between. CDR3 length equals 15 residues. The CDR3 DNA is TGCGCCAGCAGCCAGGTCCCGAGCAGGAACACTGAAGCTTTCTTT. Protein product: CASSQVPSRNTEAFF.

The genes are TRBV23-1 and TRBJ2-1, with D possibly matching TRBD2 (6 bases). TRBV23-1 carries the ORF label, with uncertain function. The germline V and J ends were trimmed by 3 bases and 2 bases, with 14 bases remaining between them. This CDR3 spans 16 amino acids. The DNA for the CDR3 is TGCGCCAGCAGTCACCCCTCGAGGACTACCTACAATGAGCAGTTCTTC. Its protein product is CASSHPSRTTYNEQFF.

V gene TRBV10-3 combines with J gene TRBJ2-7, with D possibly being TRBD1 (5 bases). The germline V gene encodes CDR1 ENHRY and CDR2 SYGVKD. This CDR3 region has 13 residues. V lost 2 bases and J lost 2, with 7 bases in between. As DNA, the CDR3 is TGTGCCATCAGTGAGGGGGCGACCTACGAGCAGTACTTC. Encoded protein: CAISEGATYEQYF.

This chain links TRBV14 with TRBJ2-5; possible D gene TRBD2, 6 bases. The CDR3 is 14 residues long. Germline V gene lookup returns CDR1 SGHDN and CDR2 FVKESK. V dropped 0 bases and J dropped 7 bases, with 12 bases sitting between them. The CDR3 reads CASSQERGTRTQYF. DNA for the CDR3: TGTGCCAGCAGCCAAGAACGGGGGACTCGGACCCAGTACTTC. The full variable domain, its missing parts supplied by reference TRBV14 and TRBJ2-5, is EAGVTQFPSHSVIEKGQTVTLRCDPISGHDNLYWYRRVMGKEIKFLLHFVKESKQDESGMPNNRFLAERTGGTYSTLKVQPAELEDSGVYFCASSQERGTRTQYFGPGTRLLVL.

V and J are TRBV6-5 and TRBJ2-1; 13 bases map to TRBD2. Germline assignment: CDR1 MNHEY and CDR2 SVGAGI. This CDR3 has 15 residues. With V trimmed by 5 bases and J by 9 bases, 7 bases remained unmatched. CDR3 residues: CASSTTSGRISEQFF. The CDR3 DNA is TGTGCCAGCAGTACGACTAGCGGGAGGATCAGTGAGCAGTTCTTC.